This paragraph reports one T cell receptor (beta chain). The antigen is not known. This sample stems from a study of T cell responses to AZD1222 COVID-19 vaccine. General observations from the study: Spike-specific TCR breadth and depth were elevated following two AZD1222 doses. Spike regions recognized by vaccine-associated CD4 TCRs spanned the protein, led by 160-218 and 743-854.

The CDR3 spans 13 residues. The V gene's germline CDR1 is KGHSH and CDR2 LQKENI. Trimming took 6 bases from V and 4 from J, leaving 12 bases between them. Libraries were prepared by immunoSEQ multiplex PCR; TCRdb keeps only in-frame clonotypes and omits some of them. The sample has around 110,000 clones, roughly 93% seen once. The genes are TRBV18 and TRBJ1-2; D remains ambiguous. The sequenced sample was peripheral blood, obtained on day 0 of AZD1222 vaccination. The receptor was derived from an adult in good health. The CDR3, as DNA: TGTGCCAGCTCCCACGATCAACGCTATGGCTACACCTTC. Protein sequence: CASSHDQRYGYTF.